The source of this TCR beta chain is a study of Ad26.COV2.S vaccination and SARS-CoV-2 variants (TCRdb year 2021). At the level of the whole study: Vaccine-arm donors were drawn from COV1001, a multicentre, randomized, double-blind, placebo-controlled phase I-IIa trial of Ad26.COV2.S in healthy adults. Investigators remained blinded to trial group allocation during experiments and outcome assessment. Ad26.COV2.S was administered intramuscularly at 5 x 10^10 or 1 x 10^11 viral particles, either as a single shot or as two shots given 56 days apart. The TCR-sequenced set comprised approximately 32 samples: around 20 Ad26.COV2.S vaccine recipients, 5 placebo recipients and 8 SARS-CoV-2 convalescent individuals. The specificity and breadth of SARS-CoV-2-reactive T cell receptors after Ad26.COV2.S vaccination were assessed by TCRbeta repertoire sequencing. Trial participants were randomized into five groups of five, in which low-dose or high-dose Ad26.COV2.S was given once or twice, or placebo was given on both occasions.

After removal of 2 bases from V and 7 bases from J, the junction retains 4 bases not matched to a gene. The CDR3 holds 13 amino acids from the cysteine to the phenylalanine. Solely the CDR3 DNA is kept, with 39 bases framed from the first base. The germline V gene encodes CDR1 LGHNA and CDR2 YNFKEQ. TCRbeta CDR3 regions were sequenced with the immunoSEQ Assay. After extraction, genomic DNA underwent amplification by bias-controlled multiplex PCR, followed by high-throughput sequencing. As for the original processing: To quantify the absolute abundance of each unique TCRbeta CDR3 region, sequences were collapsed and filtered. T cell fraction was estimated by normalizing TCRbeta template counts to usable DNA, with usable DNA measured through amplification of reference genes found in all nucleated cells. Repertoire TCRs were annotated as SARS-CoV-2-specific when V gene, CDR3 amino acid sequence and J gene were exactly matched to a known reactive TCR set. The reference SARS-CoV-2 TCR set was derived from MIRA and filtered for enrichment in COVID-19-positive ImmuneCODE repertoires, a step that removed public or cross-reactive TCRs. Based on the MIRA antigens, annotated TCRs were further analysed at the level of specific ORF or position within ORF. Breadth was defined as the number of annotated unique rearrangements divided by the total number of unique productive rearrangements, and depth was defined as the summed frequency of the annotated unique rearrangements. Two-sided Wilcoxon rank-sum tests were applied when comparing TCR breadth between groups. TCRdb carries this immuneACCESS record with in-frame sequences only. Its versions omit some clonotypes, under half of them owing to an unresolved V gene in the studies checked, with the rest unexplained. The V and J calls and clone size are taken from that table; D and trimming were inferred from the DNA. This sample lists about 480,000 clones; approximately 88% were detected once. The ten largest clones capture about 13% of the sample.

This clone has more than one count but fewer than ten. Its antigen is not yet known. No much larger clonotype is one base removed from it; base qualities were not supplied. This specimen's treatment or condition label, interpreted: approximately 18 received Ad26.COV2.S at low or high dose, single or two shots; roughly five received placebo; per-sample allocation not given. For vaccine and placebo recipients, repertoires were sequenced using samples collected on day 63 after the first injection. Between 29 July and 7 August 2020, Cohort 1b enrolled 20 to 30 adults aged 18-55 years at one site in Boston, USA. Ad26.COV2.S was a replication-incompetent adenovirus type 26 vector that expressed a prefusion-stabilized SARS-CoV-2 spike protein derived from the original Wuhan strain. Overall study outcomes, separate from this receptor: According to the authors, total T cell responses may have been underestimated by the TCR breadth and depth analyses. Compared with placebo recipients, Ad26.COV2.S recipients showed higher spike-specific TCR breadth (P = 0.0014). The study was not powered for comparison of responses between vaccine doses or regimens. Vaccine and placebo recipients had comparable non-spike TCR breadth, which fits with the vaccine containing only spike. Substantial breadth of spike-specific CD8+ and CD4+ T cell responses was reported after vaccination.

The TCR sequence derives from a person between 18 and 65 years old who received the Ad26.COV2.S COVID-19 vaccine or a placebo. This chain is built from TRBV4-2 and TRBJ1-1; 7 middle bases align to TRBD1. Sequencing used peripheral blood, obtained in a trial of Ad26.COV2.S vaccine versus placebo. The CDR3 is CASSQLQGLEAFF. The DNA is TGTGCCAGCAGCCAATTACAGGGGCTTGAAGCTTTCTTT.